This T cell receptor (beta chain) was found in a study of metastatic and nonmetastatic thyroid tumors (dated by TCRdb to 2018 to 2021). For the study in its entirety: Repertoires were compared across peripheral blood and tumor or nodule tissue samples from malignant and benign thyroid patients.

Summary of the overall study and its limitations: In both blood and tumor samples, TCR beta diversity was reported to be significantly higher in malignant tumors than in benign nodules.

This clone was picked up a small number of times. No antigen is known for it. A much larger clone differs from this one at a single base, so this may be a read error. Counted from cysteine to phenylalanine, this CDR3 has 11 amino acids. The CDR3 DNA has 33 bases and is translated from base 1. The CDR1 and CDR2 encoded by the germline V gene are SGHRS and YFSETQ. Trimming at the junction amounts to 2 bases on V and 4 bases on J, and the germline ends lie 3 bases apart. None of the patients had been given any treatment before thyroid surgery. Using T-cell receptor beta sequencing, the researchers looked back retrospectively at clinical samples from patients, gathered between about 2011 and 2019. Receptor amplification or capture employed PCR. Instrument used: Illumina HiSeq 4000. The TCR beta-chain CDR3 region of each patient was profiled by high-throughput sequencing. The original methods were these. CDR3 differences across clinicopathological groups were used to build a classifier for discriminating distant-metastatic papillary thyroid cancer patients. Repertoire diversity was assessed with the Shannon index, and tumor-blood repertoire similarity with the Morisita-Horn index. TCRdb itself trimmed the public reads at Q25 with fastp, ran MiXCR and retained productive beta chains. The authors' filters were not applied to this entry. The sample table shows about 59,000 clones, and around 15% are seen once. Together, the top ten hold less than 9.5% of the sample.

This TCR was recovered from a male donor with papillary thyroid cancer or a benign thyroid nodule (not recorded which). Some clones in this sample may be carry-over from other donors' samples. The sample consisted of blood. This receptor chain uses TRBV5-1 and TRBJ1-1; no D segment can be confidently identified. The CDR3 reads as follows: CASSFVTEAFF. The DNA sequence is TGCGCCAGCAGCTTCGTCACTGAAGCTTTCTTT.